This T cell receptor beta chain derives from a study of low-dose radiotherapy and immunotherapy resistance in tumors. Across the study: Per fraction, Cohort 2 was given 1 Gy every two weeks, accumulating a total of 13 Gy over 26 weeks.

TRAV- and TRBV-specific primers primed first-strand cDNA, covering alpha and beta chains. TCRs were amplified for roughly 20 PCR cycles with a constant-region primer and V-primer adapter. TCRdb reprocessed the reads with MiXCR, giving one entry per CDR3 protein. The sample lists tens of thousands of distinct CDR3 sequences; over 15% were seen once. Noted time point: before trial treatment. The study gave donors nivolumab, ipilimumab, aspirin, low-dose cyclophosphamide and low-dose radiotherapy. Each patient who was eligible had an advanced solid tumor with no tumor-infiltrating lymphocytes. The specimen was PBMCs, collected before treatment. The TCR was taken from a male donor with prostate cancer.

The CDR3 reads CASSRGGGAWPGELFF. Written as DNA, the CDR3 is TGTGCCAGCAGTCGGGGCGGGGGGGCCTGGCCCGGGGAGCTGTTTTTT. The chain carries TRBV12-3 or TRBV12-4 and TRBJ2-2; TRBD2 matches at 9 bases. Germline trimming cut 5 bases from V and 6 bases from J; bases unmatched to any gene: 10. CDR3 size: 16 residues.